What follows are 12 T cell receptor beta chains derived from one specimen sequenced in a study of vaccination effects on CD4 cells after COVID-19. Using immunoSEQ multiplex PCR, the repertoire was profiled, and TCRdb retains in-frame clones only, with some absent. The sample shows approximately 45,000 clones, around 74% of them seen only once. The culture ran for nine to ten days, and then CD4+ T cells were isolated. For these TCRs, the target antigens are not known. The material sequenced was CD4+ T cells from PBMCs cultured without peptide, taken before COVID-19 vaccination. The source is a human donor who had a prior SARS-CoV-2 infection.

The chain is built from TRBV19 and TRBJ2-7, with 10 bases fitting TRBD1. The CDR3 covers 14 residues. Per germline, CDR1 LNHDA and CDR2 SQIVND (reference sequence). Trimming removed 4 bases from V and 5 bases from J; junction bases left unmatched: 5. CDR3 in DNA: TGTGCCAGTAGTACGACAGGGGGCTTAGACGAGCAGTACTTC. Its protein product is CASSTTGGLDEQYF.

This clone was observed once. V gene TRBV15 combines with J gene TRBJ1-2, with no clear D. Germline lookup yields CDR1 LNHNV and CDR2 YYDKDF (reference sequence). The V end lost 0 bases, the J end lost 10 bases, and 15 bases lay between the germline ends. The CDR3 runs to 14 residues. The DNA for the CDR3 is TGTGCCACCAGCAGAGAGGGCGCAGAGCCAAACTACACCTTC. Its protein is CATSREGAEPNYTF.

This rearrangement joins TRBV19 to TRBJ1-5, with TRBD1 matching over 7 bases. The CDR3 length is 14 residues. The germline CDR1 and CDR2 sequences are LNHDA and SQIVND (reference sequence). J gave up 3 bases and V 3 bases, and 2 bases lay outside the gene matches. CDR3 loop: CASSIRGPNQPQHF. The CDR3 coding sequence is TGTGCCAGTAGTATTAGGGGGCCCAATCAGCCCCAGCATTTT. The variable domain in full, completed from reference TRBV19 and TRBJ1-5, reads DGGITQSPKYLFRKEGQNVTLSCEQNLNHDAMYWYRQDPGQGLRLIYYSQIVNDFQKGDIAEGYSVSREKKESFPLTVTSAQKNPTAFYLCASSIRGPNQPQHFGDGTRLSIL.

This clone appeared a few times. This chain uses TRBV2 with TRBJ1-1; TRBD1 might be the D (5 bases). The CDR3 runs 13 residues. The germline V gene encodes CDR1 SNHLY and CDR2 FYNNEI. Trimming stripped 6 bases from V and 0 bases from J, with 8 bases between. CDR3 coding DNA: TGTGCCAGCAGAATGACAGTGAACACTGAAGCTTTCTTT. It is translated as CASRMTVNTEAFF.

The chain uses TRBV5-1 and TRBJ1-4, with D perhaps TRBD1 (6 bases). CDR1 is SGHRS and CDR2 is YFSETQ in the germline V gene. The germline V and J ends were trimmed by 4 bases and 1 base, with 14 bases remaining between them. CDR3 length equals 16 residues. The CDR3 spells CASSPGHRGTNEKLFF. CDR3 bases: TGCGCCAGCAGCCCGGGACATCGGGGAACTAATGAAAAACTGTTTTTT.

CDR3: CASRLGTVTDTQYF. The CDR3 coding sequence is TGTGCCAGCAGGCTAGGGACGGTAACAGATACGCAGTATTTT. The rearrangement uses TRBV6-5 and TRBJ2-3, with D perhaps given as TRBD1 or TRBD2 (5 bases each). The V and J ends lost 6 bases and 3 bases respectively, with 13 bases between them. Germline V CDR1 and CDR2: MNHEY, SVGAGI. CDR3 length: 14 residues.

This chain joins TRBV11-3 and TRBJ2-1; 10 bases are a match to TRBD2. With 0 bases clipped from V and 15 bases from J, the junction kept 2 bases outside the gene matches. CDR1 SGHNT and CDR2 YENEEA come from the germline V gene. The length of the CDR3 is 12 residues. CDR3: CASSLDEREGFF. DNA for the CDR3: TGTGCCAGCAGCTTAGATGAGCGGGAGGGGTTCTTC.

This clone was seen a few times. V gene TRBV19 combines with J gene TRBJ1-1; D not resolved. V gave up 3 bases and J gave up 0 bases, with 8 bases separating them. CDR1 and CDR2 (germline): LNHDA, SQIVND (reference sequence). CDR3 size: 14 residues. The CDR3 DNA reads TGTGCCAGTAGTATTGGTCAGTTGAACACTGAAGCTTTCTTT. Protein sequence: CASSIGQLNTEAFF.

The V call is TRBV7-6, the J call TRBJ1-1, with D hard to call. Trimming removed 5 bases from V and 0 bases from J, with 7 bases in between. The CDR3 consists of 13 residues. Germline V CDR1 and CDR2: SGHVS, FNYEAQ. DNA of the CDR3: TGTGCCAGCAGCGCGGACGTGAACACTGAAGCTTTCTTT. Protein product: CASSADVNTEAFF. The whole variable domain, remainder taken from reference TRBV7-6 and TRBJ1-1, is GAGVSQSPRYKVTKRGQDVALRCDPISGHVSLYWYRQALGQGPEFLTYFNYEAQQDKSGLPNDRFSAERPEGSISTLTIQRTEQRDSAMYRCASSADVNTEAFFGQGTRLTVV.

This clone was observed a single time. The gene calls are TRBV5-1 and TRBJ1-1; D is uncertain. This CDR3 contains 15 residues. V lost 4 bases and J 3 bases, leaving 16 bases between the germline ends. In germline, CDR1 is SGHRS, CDR2 YFSETQ. CDR3 coding DNA: TGCGCCAGCAGCCCGGGATCAGGAAGGGACACTGAAGCTTTCTTT. It specifies CASSPGSGRDTEAFF.

The DNA of the CDR3 is TGTGCCAGCAGCTTCAGCGGGACAGACGAATACGAGCAGTACTTC. It encodes CASSFSGTDEYEQYF. V and J are TRBV7-2 and TRBJ2-7; D tentatively reads TRBD1 or TRBD2 (7 bases each). The germline gives CDR1 SGHTA, CDR2 FQGNSA. Trimming removed 3 bases from V and 4 bases from J, with 16 bases in between. The CDR3 has 15 residues.

The CDR3 coding sequence is TGTGCCAGCAGCCAAGTTGTTGGGGGCTGGGAGACCCAGTACTTC. This sequence encodes CASSQVVGGWETQYF. The rearrangement uses TRBV3-1 (or the pseudogene TRBV3-2) and TRBJ2-5, with TRBD1 as a possible D gene (6 bases). This CDR3 has 15 residues. Trimming shortened V by 1 base and J by 5 bases, and 14 bases separated the two germline ends. The germline V gene encodes CDR1 LGHDT and CDR2 YNNKEL (reference sequence).